This T cell receptor beta chain was profiled in a study of blood T cell repertoires in COVID-19. Trimming at V came to 4 bases and at J to 5 bases, leaving 22 bases not matched to a gene. This CDR3 is 20 amino acids long. Germline-derived CDR1 and CDR2 are LGHDT and YNNKEL (reference sequence). Method: immunoSEQ multiplex PCR; TCRdb's copy keeps in-frame clones and lacks some. Found here are about 97,000 clones, more than 85% of them singletons; the top ten hold around 4%. The chain joins TRBV3-1 (or the pseudogene TRBV3-2) to TRBJ2-5, with 10 nucleotides matching TRBD1. The sequence was collected from a man younger than 30 with acute or convalescent COVID-19. The source material was peripheral blood. This CDR3 is CASSPLLPGGDRGTIETQYF. The CDR3 coding sequence is TGTGCCAGCAGCCCCCTACTCCCCGGTGGGGACAGGGGAACGATTGAGACCCAGTACTTC.